This section outlines one TCR beta chain sequence together with its context. PCR used 60 Vbeta primers and 13 Jbeta primers. Measured with immunoSEQ multiplex PCR; TCRdb has only the in-frame clones, and not every one. The repertoire holds 90,000 to 150,000 clones, with over 60% as singletons. The source of the sample is a study of cytomegalovirus exposure and HLA in healthy donors. V was pared by 3 bases and J by 7 bases, with 22 bases between. The CDR3 sequence is 18 residues long. Germline V gives CDR1 MDHEN, CDR2 SYDVKM. The receptor was derived from a woman younger than 45 in good health and CMV-seropositive. The V gene is TRBV28, the J gene TRBJ1-6, with D perhaps TRBD1 (6 bases). Sequenced sample: PBMCs. This chain's CDR3 is CASSFSSPRGRGNSPLHF. CDR3 DNA sequence: TGTGCCAGCAGTTTCTCCTCACCGAGGGGGAGAGGGAATTCACCCCTCCACTTT.